The subject of this entry is one T cell receptor beta chain. Its cognate antigen is unknown. This entry comes from a study of Graves' ophthalmopathy and Graves' hyperthyroidism. General observations from the study: In blood appeared most of the expanded thyroid clonotypes whose frequency exceeded 0.001. Built on 13 signatures, a model told ophthalmopathy apart from stable hyperthyroidism with approximately 88% sensitivity and approximately 81% specificity.

Clinicians made diagnoses from clinical symptoms, serum thyroxine, TRAb, thyroid ultrasound and orbital computed tomography. RNA transcripts yielded amplified TCR beta CDR3 regions. HTBI primers were used in a first-round RT-PCR, which preceded a second-round multiplex PCR. TCRdb redid the calling of the multiplex PCR reads with MiXCR, one entry per CDR3 protein. The sample holds around 1,200,000 distinct CDR3 sequences, roughly 35% seen once. With 1 base clipped from V and 5 bases from J, the junction kept 2 bases outside the gene matches. The V gene's germline CDR1 is SGHTA and CDR2 FQGNSA. The CDR3 covers 14 residues.

V is TRBV7-2 and J is TRBJ1-5, with 7 bases aligning to TRBD1. Sequenced input: peripheral blood or thyroid tissue (not recorded which). This receptor was taken from an adult man with Graves' hyperthyroidism. CDR3 region: CASSLVGTDQPQHF. DNA for the CDR3: TGTGCCAGCAGCTTAGTCGGGACAGATCAGCCCCAGCATTTT. Supplemented by reference TRBV7-2 and TRBJ1-5, the full variable domain reads GAGVSQSPSNKVTEKGKDVELRCDPISGHTALYWYRQSLGQGLEFLIYFQGNSAPDKSGLPSDRFSAERTGGSVSTLTIQRTQQEDSAVYLCASSLVGTDQPQHFGDGTRLSIL.